A single sample gave rise to the 25 T cell receptor beta chains below, sequenced in a study of T cells in Graves' hyperthyroidism and ophthalmopathy. Template material for amplifying TCR beta CDR3 regions consisted of RNA transcripts. HTBI primers were used for first-round RT-PCR of the TCR CDR3. From the multiplex PCR reads, TCRdb called clonotypes with MiXCR, one entry per CDR3 protein. The sample yields over 650,000 distinct CDR3 sequences, 16% seen once. Sequenced: blood. These receptors came from a man younger than 35 with Graves' hyperthyroidism.

This clonotype was detected only a few times. The V call is TRBV7-6, the J call TRBJ2-2, with D perhaps TRBD1 (5 bases). The CDR3 is 16 amino acids. Germline values: CDR1 SGHVS, CDR2 FNYEAQ. Trimming took 1 base from V and 3 from J, leaving 12 bases between them. The chain's CDR3 is CASSLGQGYYTGELFF. CDR3 DNA sequence: TGTGCCAGCAGCTTAGGTCAGGGTTACTACACCGGGGAGCTGTTTTTT.

This clonotype was counted only a few times. V is TRBV3-1 and J is TRBJ1-6; D uncertain. CDR3 length equals 11 residues. Trimming took 0 bases from V and 9 from J, leaving 0 bases between them. The V gene's germline CDR1 is LGHDT and CDR2 YNNKEL (reference sequence). The CDR3, as DNA: TGTGCCAGCAGCCAAGATTCACCCCTCCACTTT. Protein: CASSQDSPLHF.

The V gene is TRBV19, the J gene TRBJ2-1; 13 bases match TRBD2. V lost 2 bases, J lost 0 bases, and 7 bases stayed unmatched. The CDR3 extends over 19 amino acids. Germline V lookup: CDR1 LNHDA, CDR2 SQIVND (reference sequence). The CDR3 DNA is TGTGCCAGTAGTATACAACTAGCGGGAGGGCCCTTCTCCTACAATGAGCAGTTCTTC. It encodes CASSIQLAGGPFSYNEQFF.

This clonotype was seen many times. V usage is TRBV20-1 and J usage is TRBJ1-2; D uncertain. Germline assignment: CDR1 DFQATT and CDR2 SNEGSKA (reference sequence). Trimming pared 6 bases from V and 8 bases from J, leaving 22 bases between. The CDR3 covers 14 residues. The CDR3 DNA reads TGCAGTGCCCCCCAATCTCAGGAAGCGAAGGGCTACACCTTC. It translates to CSAPQSQEAKGYTF.

This chain joins TRBV9 and TRBJ2-5; maybe TRBD1 (5 bases). The CDR3 sequence is 14 residues long. Germline CDR1 is SGDLS and CDR2 is YYNGEE. Trimming took 1 base from V and 5 from J, leaving 12 bases between them. Here the CDR3 DNA reads TGTGCCAGCAGCGTACTAGGGGATCAGGAGACCCAGTACTTC. Translation: CASSVLGDQETQYF.

There are a few counts of this clonotype. Here the CDR3 reads CASSEERDNQPQHF. CDR3 bases: TGTGCCAGCAGTGAAGAGAGGGACAATCAGCCCCAGCATTTT. V usage is TRBV2 and J usage is TRBJ1-5; D remains ambiguous. Germline CDR1 and CDR2: SNHLY and FYNNEI. The V end lost 1 base, the J end lost 3 bases, and 7 bases lay between the germline ends. The CDR3 loop spans 14 amino acids.

In its sample, this clonotype was seen many times. The genes are TRBV7-9 and TRBJ2-1, with 7 bases identical to TRBD2. CDR1 SEHNR and CDR2 FQNEAQ come from the germline V gene (reference sequence). The V and J ends lost 4 bases and 9 bases, in that order; junction bases with no gene match: 6. This CDR3 spans 13 amino acids. In DNA, the CDR3 is TGTGCCAGCAGCTCGGGGGGTCAGGGTGAGCAGTTCTTC. It translates to CASSSGGQGEQFF.

In its sample, this clonotype was seen many times. The chain combines TRBV28 with TRBJ2-5; 8 positions agree with TRBD2. Trimming took 7 bases from V and 2 from J; bases not matched to a gene: 3. CDR3 length equals 13 residues. CDR1 and CDR2 from the germline V gene are MDHEN and SYDVKM. The CDR3: CASNAGGQETQYF. The CDR3 DNA sequence: TGTGCCAGCAACGCGGGAGGACAAGAGACCCAGTACTTC.

This clonotype was recorded at least ten times. The V gene is TRBV20-1, the J gene TRBJ2-5; TRBD2 matches 10 bases. V dropped 6 bases and J dropped 3; count of bases not matched to a gene: 13. The CDR3 length is 16 residues. The germline V gene encodes CDR1 DFQATT and CDR2 SNEGSKA (reference sequence). CDR3 DNA: TGCAGTGCCACCGCTCTAGCGGGGGCTCGGGAAGAGACCCAGTACTTC. Its protein is CSATALAGAREETQYF.

This clonotype was found many times. The rearrangement uses TRBV9 and TRBJ2-5; D possibly matches TRBD1 or TRBD2 (5 bases each). The germline V and J ends were trimmed by 0 bases and 4 bases, with 13 bases remaining between them. The CDR3 totals 15 residues. From germline, CDR1 is SGDLS and CDR2 YYNGEE. This chain's CDR3 is CASSVDAGARETQYF. The CDR3 nucleotides read TGTGCCAGCAGCGTAGATGCCGGGGCTCGAGAGACCCAGTACTTC.

V and J are TRBV20-1 and TRBJ2-1, with D possibly TRBD2 on 6 matching bases. Germline V gene lookup returns CDR1 DFQATT and CDR2 SNEGSKA (reference sequence). V was shortened by 5 bases and J by 4 bases, with 15 bases between the two germline ends. CDR3 length: 14 residues. CDR3 sequence (DNA): TGCAGTGCTGCTCGGGACTCGTTTTACAATGAGCAGTTCTTC. Amino acids: CSAARDSFYNEQFF.

This clonotype was detected a few times. The CDR3 loop reads CASSWAEGREFHEQYF. The CDR3 DNA reads TGTGCCAGCAGCTGGGCTGAAGGGCGGGAGTTTCACGAGCAGTACTTC. The V and J genes are TRBV13 and TRBJ2-7; 7 bases align to TRBD2. J gave up 5 bases and V 4 bases, and 14 bases lay outside the gene matches. CDR3 length: 16 amino acids. Per germline, CDR1 PRHDT and CDR2 FYEKMQ (reference sequence).

The chain uses TRBV5-8 and TRBJ2-3; D remains unclear. This CDR3 is built from 17 residues. Trimming cost V 0 bases and J 3 bases, with 17 bases left between them. The germline V gene encodes CDR1 SGHTS and CDR2 YDEGEE. The CDR3 loop is CASSLAIGWLDTDTQYF. The CDR3 region has the DNA TGTGCCAGCAGCTTGGCCATCGGGTGGCTCGATACAGATACGCAGTATTTT.

The rearrangement joins TRBV27 to TRBJ1-5; D gene uncertain. The CDR3 covers 13 residues. Per germline, CDR1 MNHEY and CDR2 SMNVEV (reference sequence). The ends were cut back, 0 bases at V and 5 bases at J, with 5 bases in the middle. The CDR3 spells CASSLSGYQPQHF. The CDR3 DNA sequence: TGTGCCAGCAGTTTATCGGGTTATCAGCCCCAGCATTTT.

The chain uses TRBV20-1 and TRBJ2-5; 10 nucleotides agree with TRBD1. V dropped 3 bases and J dropped 4; count of bases not matched to a gene: 11. CDR3 length: 16 residues. Germline V lookup: CDR1 DFQATT, CDR2 SNEGSKA (reference sequence). CDR3 region: CSASSRTGGFLETQYF. For the CDR3, the DNA is TGCAGTGCTAGTTCTAGGACAGGGGGTTTTTTAGAGACCCAGTACTTC.

This chain uses TRBV4-2 with TRBJ1-1; D not certain. The CDR3 has 15 residues. The germline V gene has CDR1 LGHNA and CDR2 YNFKEQ. V dropped 2 bases and J dropped 10 bases, with 20 bases sitting between them. Written as DNA, the CDR3 is TGTGCCAGCAGCCAACGTGGCCTCCTCGGAAATGCAGCTTTCTTT. As protein: CASSQRGLLGNAAFF.

The chain employs TRBV10-3 and TRBJ2-5; 8 nucleotides align to TRBD1. Per the germline V gene, CDR1 is ENHRY and CDR2 is SYGVKD. The CDR3 is 17 amino acids. V was clipped by 0 bases and J by 1 base; unmatched bases: 7. Written as DNA, the CDR3 is TGTGCCATCAGTGAGTCACACGCTGGGACAGGCCAAGAGACCCAGTACTTC. Amino acids: CAISESHAGTGQETQYF.

This clonotype has a count of ten or more. The chain couples TRBV20-1 to TRBJ1-5; 9 bases line up with TRBD1. Germline lookup yields CDR1 DFQATT and CDR2 SNEGSKA (reference sequence). The CDR3 totals 14 residues. V lost 5 bases and J lost 4; bases outside the gene matches: 6. The CDR3 DNA reads as TGCAGTGCTCGGACAGGGGAACGGAATCAGCCCCAGCATTTT. This encodes CSARTGERNQPQHF.

This clonotype has just a few counts. A read error may explain this, as a much larger clone is one base away. This chain uses TRBV7-3 with TRBJ2-7; D uncertain. V dropped 5 bases and J dropped 5 bases, with 13 bases sitting between them. CDR3 size: 13 residues. Germline V gene sequence: CDR1 SGHTA, CDR2 FQGTGA. The CDR3 spells CASSPRIGHEQYF. The CDR3 nucleotides are TGTGCCAGCAGCCCAAGGATAGGGCACGAGCAGTACTTC.

This chain connects TRBV7-9 to TRBJ2-7; either TRBD1 or TRBD2 may supply D (5 bases each). The CDR3 contains 15 residues. Between the trimmed V and J ends, which lost 5 bases and 0 bases, there was a span of 14 bases. In germline, CDR1 is SEHNR, CDR2 FQNEAQ (reference sequence). The CDR3 bases are TGTGCCAGCAGCCCCACGGACGGGACCTCCTACGAGCAGTACTTC. It is translated as CASSPTDGTSYEQYF.

This clonotype has a count of ten or more. V gene TRBV3-2 combines with J gene TRBJ2-3; no check of the table's D call, TRBD2, against the DNA was made. TRBV3-2 is a recognized pseudogene. The CDR3 extends over 15 amino acids. CDR3 loop: CASSQVRLGADTQYF. The CDR3 bases are TGTGCCAGCAGCCAAGTTCGACTAGGGGCAGATACGCAGTATTTT.

The chain recombines TRBV29-1 with TRBJ2-1; the D is unclear. CDR1 is SQVTM and CDR2 is ANQGSEA in the germline V gene. The CDR3 contains 14 residues. V dropped 3 bases and J dropped 4 bases, with 13 bases sitting between them. The CDR3 protein is CSVDPHSGYNEQFF. DNA of the CDR3: TGCAGCGTTGACCCGCACTCGGGTTACAATGAGCAGTTCTTC.

The rearrangement uses TRBV28 and TRBJ1-2; D is possibly TRBD1 (5 bases). The germline gives CDR1 MDHEN, CDR2 SYDVKM. With 4 bases removed from V and 5 bases from J, the gap between germline ends came to 11 bases. This CDR3 is built from 13 residues. The CDR3, as DNA: TGTGCCAGCAGTTCCCTAGGGGTTTATGGCTACACCTTC. It translates to CASSSLGVYGYTF.

Ten or more counts support this clonotype. The chain recombines TRBV20-1 with TRBJ1-1; 7 nucleotides match TRBD1. CDR1 and CDR2 from the germline V gene are DFQATT and SNEGSKA (reference sequence). After removal of 6 bases from V and 4 bases from J, the junction contained 8 bases not matched to a gene. This CDR3 region has 13 residues. The CDR3 protein is CSAEGQRGTEAFF. In nucleotides, the CDR3 is TGCAGTGCAGAGGGACAGAGAGGCACTGAAGCTTTCTTT.

The chain joins TRBV5-6 to TRBJ2-1; 8 nucleotides match TRBD1. CDR1 and CDR2 from the germline V gene are SGHDT and YYEEEE. V lost 3 bases and J lost 5; bases outside the gene matches: 7. This CDR3 has 15 amino acids. CDR3 nucleotide sequence: TGTGCCAGCAGCTGGGGGGACAGGCCTAACAATGAGCAGTTCTTC. It specifies CASSWGDRPNNEQFF.